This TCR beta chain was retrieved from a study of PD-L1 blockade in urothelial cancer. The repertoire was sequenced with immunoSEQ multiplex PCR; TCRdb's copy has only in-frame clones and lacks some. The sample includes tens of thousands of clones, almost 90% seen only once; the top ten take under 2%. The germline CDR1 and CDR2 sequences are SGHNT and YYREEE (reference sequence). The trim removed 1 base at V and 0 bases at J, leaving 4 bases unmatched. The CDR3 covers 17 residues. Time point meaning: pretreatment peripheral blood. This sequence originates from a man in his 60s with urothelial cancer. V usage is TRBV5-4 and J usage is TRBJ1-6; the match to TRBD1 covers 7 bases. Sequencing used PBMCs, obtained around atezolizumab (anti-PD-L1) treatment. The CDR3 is CASSLNQGGSYNSPLHF. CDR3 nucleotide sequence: TGTGCCAGCAGCTTGAACCAGGGGGGCTCCTATAATTCACCCCTCCACTTT.